These 24 T cell receptor beta chains were all obtained from the same sample, sequenced in a study of cytomegalovirus exposure and HLA in healthy donors. PCR primers comprised 60 Vbeta and 13 Jbeta primers. Profiling relied on immunoSEQ multiplex PCR, and the TCRdb table lists in-frame clones only, not all of them. The repertoire includes about 90,000 clones, around four fifths of them detected once, and around 2.1% sits in the top ten. The specimen was PBMCs. The receptors were sampled from a boy between 10 and 17 years old in good health and CMV-seronegative.

The chain joins TRBV7-6 to TRBJ2-7; TRBD1 might be the D (6 bases). Germline V gene data show CDR1 as SGHVS and CDR2 as FNYEAQ. Deletions cut 5 bases from V and 0 bases from J, with 11 bases between. This CDR3 comprises 14 residues. The CDR3 here is CASSQTGSSYEQYF. In DNA, the CDR3 is TGTGCCAGCAGCCAGACAGGCAGCTCCTACGAGCAGTACTTC.

This chain links TRBV30 with TRBJ1-4; D remains unclear. CDR1 and CDR2 from the germline V gene are GTSNPN and SVGIG (reference sequence). Trimming removed 4 bases at V and 2 bases at J, with 11 bases between. This CDR3 has 14 residues. The CDR3 protein is CAWTYISTNEKLFF. CDR3 in DNA: TGTGCCTGGACTTACATCTCGACTAATGAAAAACTGTTTTTT.

This clone was counted a single time. The V gene is TRBV29-1, the J gene TRBJ1-1; D uncertain. Germline V gives CDR1 SQVTM, CDR2 ANQGSEA. Trimming cost V 1 base and J 5 bases, with 5 bases left between them. The CDR3 runs 11 residues. CDR3 nucleotides: TGCAGCGTTGAAGTTCTGACTGAAGCTTTCTTT. Protein product: CSVEVLTEAFF.

In this sample, this clone turned up once. CDR3 coding DNA: TGCGCCAGCAGATATGGGCTTGACACTGAAGCTTTCTTT. It yields the protein CASRYGLDTEAFF. The V and J genes are TRBV5-1 and TRBJ1-1; D is unresolved. The V and J ends lost 5 bases and 3 bases respectively, with 11 bases between them. CDR1 is SGHRS and CDR2 is YFSETQ in the germline V gene. This CDR3 comprises 13 residues.

This chain connects TRBV28 to TRBJ1-1; possible D gene TRBD1, 6 bases. The CDR3 is 14 amino acids. Trimming stripped 7 bases from V and 1 base from J, with 13 bases between. Germline V CDR1 and CDR2: MDHEN, SYDVKM. The CDR3 protein is CASINRVGNTEAFF. The CDR3, as DNA: TGTGCCAGCATTAACAGGGTAGGGAACACTGAAGCTTTCTTT.

The chain combines TRBV10-3 with TRBJ1-3; a possible D gene is TRBD1 (5 bases). Germline V gives CDR1 ENHRY, CDR2 SYGVKD. The V end was cut by 2 bases, the J end by 0 bases, with 11 bases between. The CDR3 runs 16 residues. The CDR3, as DNA: TGTGCCATCAGTGAGCAGGGCCGCAACTCTGGAAACACCATATATTTT. Protein sequence: CAISEQGRNSGNTIYF.

V usage is TRBV29-1 and J usage is TRBJ2-5; 14 nucleotides agree with TRBD2. The CDR3 totals 18 residues. In germline, CDR1 is SQVTM, CDR2 ANQGSEA. V dropped 4 bases and J dropped 5; count of bases not matched to a gene: 15. CDR3 amino acids: CSVGAHLTSGRGLETQYF. CDR3 nucleotides: TGCAGCGTTGGAGCCCACTTGACTAGCGGGAGGGGGTTGGAGACCCAGTACTTC. The full variable domain, its missing parts supplied by reference TRBV29-1 and TRBJ2-5, is SAVISQKPSRDICQRGTSLTIQCQVDSQVTMMFWYRQQPGQSLTLIATANQGSEATYESGFVIDKFPISRPNLTFSTLTVSNMSPEDSSIYLCSVGAHLTSGRGLETQYFGPGTRLLVL.

V is TRBV7-2 and J is TRBJ2-4, with unresolved D. Germline CDR1 reads SGHTA; CDR2 reads FQGNSA. The CDR3 runs 15 residues. V lost 5 bases, J lost 9 bases, and 20 bases lay in between. CDR3 coding DNA: TGTGCCAGCAGCCCCGATGGTGCGTCGGCAGGCATTCAGTACTTC. Its translation: CASSPDGASAGIQYF.

This clone has just a few counts. The genes are TRBV7-9 and TRBJ2-4; 10 bases map to TRBD2. Germline CDR1 reads SEHNR; CDR2 reads FQNEAQ (reference sequence). Unmatched junction bases numbered 8, after V lost 1 base and J lost 8 bases. The length of the CDR3 is 16 residues. The CDR3 nucleotides read TGTGCCAGCAGCTTAGGAGCGGGGGGGAGTCTCTACATTCAGTACTTC. This gives the protein CASSLGAGGSLYIQYF.

A note on this clone: A read error may produce the germline difference seen at one junction end. The chain recombines TRBV20-1 with TRBJ2-7; maybe TRBD1 (6 bases). The CDR3 covers 11 residues. Per the germline V gene, CDR1 is DFQATT and CDR2 is SNEGSKA (reference sequence). The CDR3 sequence: CSAPDSYERYF. The CDR3 nucleotides read TGCAGTGCTCCGGACAGCTACGAGCGGTACTTC.

This rearrangement joins TRBV2 to TRBJ2-1; 8 bases match TRBD2. Trimming removed 4 bases from V and 7 bases from J; junction bases left unmatched: 0. CDR3 length equals 12 residues. Germline V CDR1 and CDR2: SNHLY, FYNNEI. CDR3 residues: CASSAGGNEQFF. CDR3 nucleotides: TGTGCCAGCAGTGCGGGGGGGAATGAGCAGTTCTTC.

V and J are TRBV28 and TRBJ1-1; D unclear. The CDR3 totals 14 residues. The V and J ends lost 6 bases and 4 bases respectively, with 15 bases between them. CDR1 and CDR2 (germline): MDHEN, SYDVKM. CDR3 in DNA: TGTGCCAGCAGAACCGGGATGCGGGGCACTGAAGCTTTCTTT. Its translation: CASRTGMRGTEAFF. The full variable domain, rest sourced from reference TRBV28 and TRBJ1-1, is DVKVTQSSRYLVKRTGEKVFLECVQDMDHENMFWYRQDPGLGLRLIYFSYDVKMKEKGDIPEGYSVSREKKERFSLILESASTNQTSMYLCASRTGMRGTEAFFGQGTRLTVV.

J is TRBJ2-3 and V is TRBV16; D is possibly TRBD1 (5 bases). The CDR3 runs to 14 residues. Germline V gene data show CDR1 as KGHSY and CDR2 as FQNENV. Between the trimmed V and J ends, which lost 3 bases and 3 bases, there was a span of 10 bases. The CDR3 is CASSHSRTTDTQYF. As DNA, the CDR3 is TGTGCCAGCAGCCACAGCAGGACAACAGATACGCAGTATTTT.

The chain is built from TRBV9 and TRBJ2-5; TRBD2 matches 7 bases. V was pared by 4 bases and J by 1 base, with 4 bases of the junction left unmatched. From germline, CDR1 is SGDLS and CDR2 YYNGEE. This CDR3 spans 14 amino acids. The CDR3, as DNA: TGTGCCAGCAGCCTAGGGACTACCCAAGAGACCCAGTACTTC. Its translation is CASSLGTTQETQYF.

The chain combines TRBV7-8 with TRBJ2-1, with TRBD2 identical over 8 bases. V was clipped by 0 bases and J by 4 bases; unmatched bases: 5. CDR1 is SGHVS and CDR2 is FQNEAQ in the germline V gene. The CDR3 extends over 16 amino acids. The CDR3 is CASSLAPSGSYNEQFF. CDR3 in DNA: TGTGCCAGCAGCTTAGCGCCCAGCGGGAGTTACAATGAGCAGTTCTTC.

The chain has TRBV5-6 and TRBJ1-2, with D unresolved. CDR1 and CDR2 (germline): SGHDT, YYEEEE. This CDR3 has 19 residues. Deletions cut 1 base from V and 4 bases from J, with 26 bases between. The CDR3 here is CASSLTFDSNTVLIYGYTF. DNA of the CDR3: TGTGCCAGCAGCTTGACCTTCGATTCGAACACAGTCCTGATCTATGGCTACACCTTC.

This chain's CDR3 is CASSRRVAGDNEQYF. For the CDR3, the DNA is TGTGCCAGCAGCCGACGGGTAGCGGGAGATAACGAGCAGTACTTC. The chain has TRBV7-2 and TRBJ2-7; 9 positions agree with TRBD2. J was trimmed by 5 bases and V by 5 bases; bases with no gene match: 10. Germline CDR1 SGHTA, CDR2 FQGNSA. The CDR3 covers 15 residues.

This clone was seen only a few times. This rearrangement joins TRBV9 to TRBJ2-3; TRBD2 might be the D (5 bases). The CDR3 covers 13 residues. Germline CDR1 and CDR2: SGDLS and YYNGEE. With 0 bases removed from V and 8 bases from J, the gap between germline ends came to 10 bases. The CDR3 sequence is CASSVEAAGTQYF. The CDR3 DNA is TGTGCCAGCAGCGTAGAAGCGGCAGGTACGCAGTATTTT.

CDR3 amino acids: CASRLQGFNAYEQYF. DNA for the CDR3: TGTGCCAGCAGGCTACAGGGGTTTAATGCCTACGAGCAGTACTTC. The chain links TRBV2 to TRBJ2-7, with 7 bases identical to TRBD1. There are 15 residues in the CDR3. CDR1 and CDR2 (germline): SNHLY, FYNNEI. Trimming took 6 bases from V and 2 from J; bases not matched to a gene: 10.

The chain has TRBV14 and TRBJ2-7, with 8 positions matching TRBD2. The V segment lost 0 bases and the J segment 2 bases; nucleotides outside the gene matches: 3. This CDR3 is built from 15 residues. The germline CDR1 and CDR2 sequences are SGHDN and FVKESK. The CDR3 sequence: CASSQDLGGAYEQYF. As DNA, the CDR3 is TGTGCCAGCAGCCAAGACCTCGGGGGGGCCTACGAGCAGTACTTC.

The chain uses TRBV7-3 and TRBJ1-2; D may be TRBD1 (6 bases). CDR3 length equals 14 residues. CDR1 SGHTA and CDR2 FQGTGA come from the germline V gene. The V gene lost 5 bases and the J gene lost 4 bases, with 14 bases spanning the gap. CDR3 DNA: TGTGCCAGCAGCCCCCAAGCAGGGGCCTATGGCTACACCTTC. It encodes CASSPQAGAYGYTF.

The gene calls are TRBV9 and TRBJ1-5; D gene uncertain. There are 16 residues in the CDR3. V was clipped by 3 bases and J by 2 bases, with 15 bases between them. Germline CDR1 reads SGDLS; CDR2 reads YYNGEE. For the CDR3, the DNA is TGTGCCAGCAGCGACCCGGGGTTGAAGGGCAATCAGCCCCAGCATTTT. Its protein is CASSDPGLKGNQPQHF.

In its sample, this clone was seen a few times. The chain is built from TRBV5-1 and TRBJ1-1; 7 nucleotides line up with TRBD1. This CDR3 contains 16 residues. Germline V gene data show CDR1 as SGHRS and CDR2 as YFSETQ. J gave up 2 bases and V 1 base, and 8 bases lay outside the gene matches. CDR3: CASSLIPQGGNTEAFF. In DNA form, the CDR3 reads TGCGCCAGCAGCTTGATACCGCAGGGGGGTAACACTGAAGCTTTCTTT.

The chain uses TRBV10-3 and TRBJ1-1; D gene uncertain. This CDR3 spans 15 amino acids. V dropped 0 bases and J dropped 8 bases, with 16 bases sitting between them. Germline V lookup: CDR1 ENHRY, CDR2 SYGVKD. The CDR3 spells CAISESEQKLDEAFF. DNA of the CDR3: TGTGCCATCAGTGAGTCGGAACAGAAACTTGACGAAGCTTTCTTT.